This is a list of T cell receptor beta chains from one sample in a study of blood T cell repertoires in COVID-19. Libraries were prepared by immunoSEQ multiplex PCR; TCRdb keeps only in-frame clonotypes and omits some of them. The table has tens of thousands of clones, about 86% seen once. Source material: peripheral blood. The receptors come from a man aged 50 or older with active COVID-19. Both conserved end residues are part of each CDR3. Each record gives: clone size, D gene, CDR3 length, J gene, V gene, CDR3 protein, CDR3 DNA. A D gene is named only where the DNA matches it firmly. Rows may omit the clone size; those that give it use once, few, many or a size class.

abundance: .
d_gene: .
len: 13
j_gene: TRBJ2-5
v_gene: TRBV24-1
CDR3aa: CATNQGYQETQYF
CDR3nt: TGTGCCACCAATCAGGGGTACCAAGAGACCCAGTACTTC

abundance: .
d_gene: TRBD2
len: 15
j_gene: TRBJ2-1
v_gene: TRBV2
CDR3aa: CASSDSSGSRNEQFF
CDR3nt: TGTGCCAGCAGTGATAGTAGCGGGAGTAGGAATGAGCAGTTCTTC

abundance: .
d_gene: TRBD2
len: 17
j_gene: TRBJ2-1
v_gene: TRBV4-1
CDR3aa: CASSQGSGTGLGDEQFF
CDR3nt: TGCGCCAGCAGCCAAGGGAGCGGGACGGGGCTCGGGGATGAGCAGTTCTTC

abundance: .
d_gene: TRBD1
len: 15
j_gene: TRBJ1-5
v_gene: TRBV19
CDR3aa: CASQVWDSSNQPQHF
CDR3nt: TGTGCCAGTCAAGTTTGGGACAGTAGCAATCAGCCCCAGCATTTT

abundance: .
d_gene: .
len: 15
j_gene: TRBJ1-3
v_gene: TRBV6-5
CDR3aa: CASSYGGRGGNTIYF
CDR3nt: TGTGCCAGCAGTTACGGGGGCCGAGGGGGAAACACCATATATTTT

abundance: few
d_gene: TRBD2
len: 16
j_gene: TRBJ2-1
v_gene: TRBV5-1
CDR3aa: CASSLGGRPGLREQFF
CDR3nt: TGCGCCAGCAGCTTGGGCGGGAGACCCGGGCTGAGAGAGCAGTTCTTC

abundance: .
d_gene: TRBD2
len: 17
j_gene: TRBJ2-1
v_gene: TRBV27
CDR3aa: CASSSSSGRASYNEQFF
CDR3nt: TGTGCCAGCAGTTCGTCTAGCGGGAGGGCCTCCTACAATGAGCAGTTCTTC

abundance: .
d_gene: .
len: 14
j_gene: TRBJ1-1
v_gene: TRBV7-9
CDR3aa: CASLQGGLNTEAFF
CDR3nt: TGTGCCAGCCTCCAAGGCGGATTGAACACTGAAGCTTTCTTT

abundance: .
d_gene: .
len: 13
j_gene: TRBJ1-1
v_gene: TRBV30
CDR3aa: CAWTQEMNTEAFF
CDR3nt: TGTGCCTGGACGCAGGAAATGAACACTGAAGCTTTCTTT

abundance: .
d_gene: TRBD2
len: 17
j_gene: TRBJ2-5
v_gene: TRBV6-1
CDR3aa: CASSAITGLAGEETQYF
CDR3nt: TGTGCCAGCAGTGCAATAACTGGACTAGCGGGGGAAGAGACCCAGTACTTC

abundance: .
d_gene: .
len: 15
j_gene: TRBJ2-5
v_gene: TRBV4-1
CDR3aa: CASSQEERRLETQYF
CDR3nt: TGCGCCAGCAGCCAAGAGGAGCGGAGATTAGAGACCCAGTACTTC

abundance: few
d_gene: TRBD2
len: 15
j_gene: TRBJ2-7
v_gene: TRBV3-1/TRBV3-2
CDR3aa: CASSQEPAGSYEQYF
CDR3nt: TGTGCCAGCAGCCAAGAACCAGCGGGATCCTACGAGCAGTACTTC

abundance: .
d_gene: TRBD2
len: 16
j_gene: TRBJ2-3
v_gene: TRBV5-6
CDR3aa: CASSLEGLAGKYTQYF
CDR3nt: TGTGCCAGCAGCTTGGAGGGACTAGCGGGGAAATATACGCAGTATTTT

abundance: .
d_gene: .
len: 14
j_gene: TRBJ1-6
v_gene: TRBV6-6
CDR3aa: CASSRGDINSPLHF
CDR3nt: TGTGCCAGCAGTCGGGGGGACATTAATTCACCCCTCCACTTT

abundance: once
d_gene: .
len: 15
j_gene: TRBJ2-2
v_gene: TRBV5-8
CDR3aa: CASSLALMSTGELFF
CDR3nt: TGTGCCAGCAGCTTGGCCCTTATGAGCACCGGGGAGCTGTTTTTT

abundance: few
d_gene: TRBD1
len: 16
j_gene: TRBJ2-7
v_gene: TRBV9
CDR3aa: CASSRPRTQGADEQYF
CDR3nt: TGTGCCAGCAGCCGACCCCGCACACAGGGGGCCGACGAGCAGTACTTC